Following are 5 T cell receptor beta chains from one sample sequenced in a study of T cell changes during pregnancy in multiple sclerosis. Profiled with immunoSEQ multiplex PCR; TCRdb holds only in-frame clones, not every one. The sample has 78,000 or so clones, around 90% seen once; the top ten hold approximately 2.5%. Sequenced material: peripheral blood, taken before pregnancy. Receptor source: a female donor with multiple sclerosis, enrolled in a pregnancy study.

This rearrangement joins TRBV21-1 to TRBJ2-7; the table's D call, TRBD2, was not checked against the DNA. TRBV21-1 is termed a pseudogene. CDR3 length: 12 amino acids. CDR3 residues: CARLAASYEQYF. For the CDR3, the DNA is TGTGCCAGACTAGCGGCGTCCTACGAGCAGTACTTC.

The rearrangement uses TRBV7-8 and TRBJ2-1, with TRBD2 matching over 14 bases. This CDR3 has 15 residues. Trimming took 4 bases from V and 8 from J; bases not matched to a gene: 4. The germline V gene has CDR1 SGHVS and CDR2 FQNEAQ. The CDR3 region is CASSSGTSGSDEQFF. In nucleotides, the CDR3 is TGTGCCAGCAGCTCCGGGACTAGCGGGAGTGATGAGCAGTTCTTC.

About this clone itself: Relative to the germline gene, one junction end is altered; a read error may explain this. This chain joins TRBV28 and TRBJ2-3; 13 bases are shared with TRBD2. CDR1 and CDR2 from the germline V gene are MDHEN and SYDVKM. The CDR3 runs to 12 residues. CDR3 region: CASSSTGTSGAF. CDR3 in DNA: TGTGCCAGCAGTAGCACCGGGACTAGCGGGGCCTTT.

The chain links TRBV5-4 to TRBJ1-2; tentative D call: TRBD1 (5 bases). The CDR3 is made up of 13 amino acids. V lost 2 bases and J lost 2, with 7 bases in between. CDR1 and CDR2 (germline): SGHNT, YYREEE (reference sequence). CDR3 residues: CASSFPGNYGYTF. DNA of the CDR3: TGTGCCAGCAGCTTTCCAGGGAACTATGGCTACACCTTC. Using reference TRBV5-4 and TRBJ1-2 for the parts outside the CDR3, the full variable domain is ETGVTQSPTHLIKTRGQQVTLRCSSQSGHNTVSWYQQALGQGPQFIFQYYREEENGRGNFPPRFSGLQFPNYSSELNVNALELDDSALYLCASSFPGNYGYTFGSGTRLTVV.

V gene TRBV5-6 combines with J gene TRBJ2-6; TRBD1 matches 9 bases. The V and J ends lost 0 bases and 3 bases, in that order; junction bases with no gene match: 10. Germline lookup yields CDR1 SGHDT and CDR2 YYEEEE. The CDR3 has 19 amino acids. The CDR3, as DNA: TGTGCCAGCAGCTTGGTGCGGGACAGGGTTGGTGTTGGGGCCAACGTCCTGACTTTC. Its protein is CASSLVRDRVGVGANVLTF.